This entry describes one T cell receptor (beta chain). The source of the sample is a study of shared T cell receptors in the human thymus. V dropped 6 bases and J dropped 4 bases, with 19 bases sitting between them. Germline-derived CDR1 and CDR2 are LNHDA and SQIVND (reference sequence). The CDR3 length is 15 residues. The assay was immunoSEQ multiplex PCR, and TCRdb's table has in-frame clones only and misses some. Of 450,000 to 650,000 clones in the sample, 78% were seen once. In addition, the sample was reused for a study of human thymus T cells.

This sequence originates from a boy younger than two with a congenital heart defect. The sample taken for sequencing was thymocytes. The V call is TRBV19, the J call TRBJ2-7; tentative D call: TRBD2 (5 bases). CDR3: CASSAGGRTSYEQYF. The CDR3 DNA follows: TGTGCCAGTAGCGCGGGTGGAAGGACTTCGTACGAGCAGTACTTC.